A selection of T cell receptor beta chains follows, all from one sample in a study of blood T cell repertoires in COVID-19. Sequencing was performed with immunoSEQ multiplex PCR; in TCRdb, only in-frame clones are kept and a portion is missing. This table has about 180,000 clones, roughly 80% appearing once. Sequences were obtained from peripheral blood. The receptors were sampled from a man between 18 and 29 years old with active or convalescent COVID-19. CDR3s leave out the opening cysteine and the closing phenylalanine or tryptophan. A D gene is named only where the DNA matches it firmly.

d_gene,v_gene,CDR3aa
.,TRBV6-1,ASSEVVGEGDEQF
TRBD1,TRBV6-2/TRBV6-3,ASSYAGTGNEKLF
.,TRBV27,ASSLTGGGYNEQF
TRBD2,TRBV25-1,ASSPPGGTSGDAQF
.,TRBV10-1,ASSLSNTGELF
TRBD2,TRBV7-8,ASSSLTSAETQY
TRBD1,TRBV19,ASNPGTGAREQY
.,TRBV19,ASSITGSFNEQF
.,TRBV5-1,ASSLEGGMPNQPQH
.,TRBV5-1,ASSLLKLTEAF
TRBD2,TRBV24-1,ATSDSRTSGRGIEQF
TRBD2,TRBV5-1,ASSPGLAGTSRETQY
TRBD1,TRBV6-5,ASSSGQGAPQH
.,TRBV10-3,AISQEGSGAYGYT
.,TRBV18,ASTQALQETQY
TRBD2,TRBV7-8,ASSLNLPSGRAWAGELF
TRBD2,TRBV7-2,ASSLAAGVVTDTQY
.,TRBV20-1,SQDSHGYT
TRBD1,TRBV19,ASSMTGTGELF
.,TRBV27,ASSRGDVGTAEAF
TRBD2,TRBV30,AWRRLAGGGDTQY
TRBD1,TRBV19,ASSRDRGREKLF
.,TRBV7-9,ASSSWTVNSPLH
.,TRBV5-4,ASSLDRVLVTDTQY
.,TRBV28,ASSRAGLRYGYT
.,TRBV5-1,ASSLEVRGRGYT
TRBD1,TRBV9,ASSGPGQGAGRNTIY
.,TRBV6-1,ASSELQGIAKLF
.,TRBV6-5,ASRDWQNTGELF
.,TRBV6-5,ASAGGSSPLH
.,TRBV5-1,ASSLLAGNTEAF
TRBD2,TRBV5-1,ASSLVAGNTGELF
.,TRBV12-3/TRBV12-4,ASSLRVNYGYT
TRBD1,TRBV28,ASRPTGEYNEQF
.,TRBV6-6,ASSSRVRLDEQY
.,TRBV6-5,ASSYRGNQPQH
TRBD1,TRBV11-2,ASSLYGTEETQY